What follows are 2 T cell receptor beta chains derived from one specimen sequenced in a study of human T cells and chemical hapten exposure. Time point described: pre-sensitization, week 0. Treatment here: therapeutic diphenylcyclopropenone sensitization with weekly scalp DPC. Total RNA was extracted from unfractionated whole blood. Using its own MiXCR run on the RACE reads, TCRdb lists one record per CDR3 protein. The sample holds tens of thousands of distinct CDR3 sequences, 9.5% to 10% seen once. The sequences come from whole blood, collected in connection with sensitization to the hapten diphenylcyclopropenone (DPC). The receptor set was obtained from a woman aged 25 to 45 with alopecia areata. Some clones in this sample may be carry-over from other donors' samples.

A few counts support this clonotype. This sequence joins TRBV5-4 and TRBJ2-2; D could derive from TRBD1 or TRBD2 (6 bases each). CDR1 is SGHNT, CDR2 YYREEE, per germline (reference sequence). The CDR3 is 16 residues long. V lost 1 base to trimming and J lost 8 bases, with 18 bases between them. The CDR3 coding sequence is TGTGCCAGCAGCTTGTCGCCAGGGGAGGTAGAAGGGGAGCTGTTTTTT. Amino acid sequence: CASSLSPGEVEGELFF. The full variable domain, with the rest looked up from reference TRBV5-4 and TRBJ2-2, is ETGVTQSPTHLIKTRGQQVTLRCSSQSGHNTVSWYQQALGQGPQFIFQYYREEENGRGNFPPRFSGLQFPNYSSELNVNALELDDSALYLCASSLSPGEVEGELFFGEGSRLTVL.

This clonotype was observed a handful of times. The CDR3 nucleotides read TGCGCCAGCAGCTTGGCCGGACTGGGCGAGACCCAGTACTTC. Protein sequence: CASSLAGLGETQYF. The chain joins TRBV5-1 to TRBJ2-5, with D perhaps matching TRBD2 (5 bases). Trimming shortened V by 0 bases and J by 5 bases, and 11 bases separated the two germline ends. The CDR3 contains 14 residues. CDR1 and CDR2 (germline): SGHRS, YFSETQ.